These 3 T cell receptor delta chains share one sample of origin, sequenced in a study of Vδ1+ human thymocytes. Their antigen targets remain unknown. General study points: Thymic TRG and TRD repertoires appeared highly polyclonal.

Extracted RNA was reverse transcribed into cDNA. Pooled V-gene forward primers with one constant-region reverse primer generated the CDR3 amplicons by multiplex PCR. TCRdb reran clone calling via CATT on the multiplex PCR reads. Among around 56,000 delta-chain clones, about 15% were seen once, and the ten largest hold around 0.37%. Sequencing was performed on Vdelta1+ gamma-delta thymocytes from the thymus. Noted subset: FACS-sorted CD3+ TCRalphabeta- TCRVdelta1+ TCRVdelta2- thymocytes. These receptors were collected from a girl under three years old who had congenital heart surgery.

A remark on this clone: One end of the junction fails to match germline, which may point to a read error. The chain carries TRDV1 and TRDJ1, with 7 bases lining up with TRDD3. Per germline, CDR1 TSWWSYY and CDR2 QGS. CDR3 length: 19 amino acids. The CDR3 nucleotides are TGTGCTCTTGGGGAACTGACCTCCCGTCTGGGGGCTAACACCGATAATCTCATCTTT. Its translation is CALGELTSRLGANTDNLIF.

There are a few counts of this clone. This rearrangement joins TRDV1 to TRDJ1, with D unclear. The V end lost 3 bases, the J end lost 0 bases, and 20 bases lay between the germline ends. CDR3 length: 18 residues. CDR1 TSWWSYY and CDR2 QGS come from the germline V gene. The CDR3 DNA sequence: TGTGCTCTTGGGGAGGGCTACGACTCGAAGGGGTACACCGATAAACTCATCTTT. Its translation: CALGEGYDSKGYTDKLIF.

This clone was detected only a few times. This chain connects TRDV1 to TRDJ1, with 7 positions matching TRDD3. The length of the CDR3 is 19 residues. Germline CDR1 TSWWSYY, CDR2 QGS. V lost 0 bases and J lost 0; bases outside the gene matches: 13. CDR3 in amino acids: CALGELAVGINGDTDKLIF. CDR3 coding DNA: TGTGCTCTTGGGGAACTAGCAGTGGGGATAAATGGGGACACCGATAAACTCATCTTT.